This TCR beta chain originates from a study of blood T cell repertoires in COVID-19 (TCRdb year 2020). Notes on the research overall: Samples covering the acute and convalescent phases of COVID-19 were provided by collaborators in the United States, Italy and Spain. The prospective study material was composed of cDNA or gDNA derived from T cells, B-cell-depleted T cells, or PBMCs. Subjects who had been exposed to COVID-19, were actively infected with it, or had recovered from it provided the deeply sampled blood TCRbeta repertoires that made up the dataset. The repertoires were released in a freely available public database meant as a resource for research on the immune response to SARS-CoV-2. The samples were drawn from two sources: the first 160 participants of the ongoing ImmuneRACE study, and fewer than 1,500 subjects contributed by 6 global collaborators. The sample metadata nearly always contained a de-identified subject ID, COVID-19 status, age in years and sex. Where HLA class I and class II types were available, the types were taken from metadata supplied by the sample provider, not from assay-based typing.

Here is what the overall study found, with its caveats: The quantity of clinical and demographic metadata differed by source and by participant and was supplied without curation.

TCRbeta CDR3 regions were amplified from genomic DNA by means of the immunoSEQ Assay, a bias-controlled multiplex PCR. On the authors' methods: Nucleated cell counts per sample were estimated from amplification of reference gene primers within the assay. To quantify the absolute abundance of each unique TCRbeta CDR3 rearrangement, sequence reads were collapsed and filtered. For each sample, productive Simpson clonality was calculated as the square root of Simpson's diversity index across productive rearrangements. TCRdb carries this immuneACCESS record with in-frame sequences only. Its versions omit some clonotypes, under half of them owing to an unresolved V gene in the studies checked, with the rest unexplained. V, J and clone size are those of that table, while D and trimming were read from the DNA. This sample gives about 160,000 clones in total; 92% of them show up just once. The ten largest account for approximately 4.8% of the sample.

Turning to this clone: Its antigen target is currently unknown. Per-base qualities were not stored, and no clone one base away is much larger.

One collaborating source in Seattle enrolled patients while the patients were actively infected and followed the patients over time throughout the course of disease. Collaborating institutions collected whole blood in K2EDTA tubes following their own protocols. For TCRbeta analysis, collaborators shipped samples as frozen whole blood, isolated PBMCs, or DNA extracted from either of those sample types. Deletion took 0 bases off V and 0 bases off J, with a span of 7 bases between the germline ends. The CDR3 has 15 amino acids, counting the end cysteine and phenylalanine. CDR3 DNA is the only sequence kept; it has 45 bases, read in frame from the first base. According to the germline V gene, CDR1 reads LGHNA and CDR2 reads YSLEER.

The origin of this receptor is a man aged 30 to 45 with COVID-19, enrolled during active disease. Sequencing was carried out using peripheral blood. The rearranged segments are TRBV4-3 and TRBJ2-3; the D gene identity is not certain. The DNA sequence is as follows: TGCGCCAGCAGCCAAGATGACACTAGCACAGATACGCAGTATTTT. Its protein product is CASSQDDTSTDTQYF.